This T cell receptor beta chain is from a study of blood T cells in healthy people across ages. Alongside a J-beta primer mix, a sample-barcoded 5' primer served in a second PCR lasting about 7 to 11 cycles. Each cDNA molecule received a tag from a template-switch adaptor that had 12 random nucleotides. Every sample gave at least 3 million paired-end reads containing CDR3. TCRdb redid the calling of the 5' RACE reads with MiXCR, one entry per CDR3 protein. The top ten hold roughly 3.4% of the sample, which has hundreds of thousands of distinct CDR3 sequences, approximately 21% seen once. Donation came from healthy Caucasian individuals in Russia who were aged roughly 6 to 95. This clonotype was recorded at least ten times. Germline V CDR1 and CDR2: LGHDT, YNNKEL (reference sequence). V was pared by 1 base and J by 6 bases, with 6 bases between. The CDR3 covers 12 residues.

The V gene is TRBV3-1, the J gene TRBJ1-1, with no clear D. The source material was blood. This receptor was identified in a man aged 70-80 years in good health. The CDR3 loop reads CASSQGRAEAFF. In DNA form, the CDR3 reads TGTGCCAGCAGCCAAGGGCGGGCTGAAGCTTTCTTT.